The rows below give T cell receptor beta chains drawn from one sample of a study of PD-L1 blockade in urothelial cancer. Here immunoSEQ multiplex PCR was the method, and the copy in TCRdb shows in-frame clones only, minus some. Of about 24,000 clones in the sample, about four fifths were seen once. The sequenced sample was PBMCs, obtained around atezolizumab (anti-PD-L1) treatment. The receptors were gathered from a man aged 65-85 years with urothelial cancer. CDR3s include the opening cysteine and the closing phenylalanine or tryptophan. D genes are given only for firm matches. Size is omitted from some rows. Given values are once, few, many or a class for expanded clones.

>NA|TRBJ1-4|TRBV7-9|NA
TGTGCCAGCAGCCCCCTCCCGCAGGGGATGGGTGAAAAACTGTTTTTT
CASSPLPQGMGEKLFF
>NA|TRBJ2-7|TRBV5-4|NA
TGTGCCAGCAGCTCCCTTTCCCGGGCGGGTTTGTACGAGCAGTACTTC
CASSSLSRAGLYEQYF
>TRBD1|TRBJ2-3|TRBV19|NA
TGTGCCAGTAGTATGGACGGGGACAGCCACGGCACAGATACGCAGTATTTT
CASSMDGDSHGTDTQYF
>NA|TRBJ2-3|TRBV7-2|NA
TGTGCCAGCAGCTTTAGCGGTGCTAGCACAGATACGCAGTATTTT
CASSFSGASTDTQYF
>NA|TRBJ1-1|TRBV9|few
TGTGCCAGCAGCGCGAGGGAGGGGATGAACACTGAAGCTTTCTTT
CASSAREGMNTEAFF
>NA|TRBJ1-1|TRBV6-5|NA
TGTGCCAGCAGTTACTCAGGGGTGAACACTGAAGCTTTCTTT
CASSYSGVNTEAFF
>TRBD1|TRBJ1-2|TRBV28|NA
TGTGCCAGCAGGCCTCCAGGGGGCGCTAACTATGGCTACACCTTC
CASRPPGGANYGYTF
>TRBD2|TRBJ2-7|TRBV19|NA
TGTGCCAGTAGTTCACCGGGACTAGCGGGAGAGAACGAGCAGTACTTC
CASSSPGLAGENEQYF
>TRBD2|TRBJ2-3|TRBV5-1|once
TGCGCCAGCAGCAGAACTAGCGGCACAGATACGCAGTATTTT
CASSRTSGTDTQYF
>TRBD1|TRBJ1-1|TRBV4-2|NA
TGTGCCAGCAGCCAAGTAGGACAGGGGAACACTGAAGCTTTCTTT
CASSQVGQGNTEAFF
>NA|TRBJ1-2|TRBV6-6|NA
TGTGCCAGCACCCGAGAAGAGGCAGCTAACTATGGCTACACCTTC
CASTREEAANYGYTF
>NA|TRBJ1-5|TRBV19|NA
TGTGCCAGTAGTAGAGCCCCCGGGAGCAATCAGCCCCAGCATTTT
CASSRAPGSNQPQHF
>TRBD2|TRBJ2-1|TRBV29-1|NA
TGCAGCGTCAAAGCGGGAGGCACCAATGAGCAGTTCTTC
CSVKAGGTNEQFF
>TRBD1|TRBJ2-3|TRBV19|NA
TGTGCCAGTAGTTCTAGGGACAGGGGGCTCGCAGATACGCAGTATTTT
CASSSRDRGLADTQYF
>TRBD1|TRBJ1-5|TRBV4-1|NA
TGCGCCAGCAGCCAAACTATCGGGACAGGCGTTTATCAGCCCCAGCATTTT
CASSQTIGTGVYQPQHF
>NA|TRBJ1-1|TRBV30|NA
TGTGCAACAGGCGGCAACACTGAAGCTTTCTTT
CATGGNTEAFF
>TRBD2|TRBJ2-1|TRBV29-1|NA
TGCAGCGTTGATCGCGTTGGGGGGTCCCGGGGGGTTGAGCAGTTCTTC
CSVDRVGGSRGVEQFF
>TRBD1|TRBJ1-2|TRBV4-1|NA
TGCGCCAGCAGTCCGGGACAGGGGACCATCTATGGCTACACCTTC
CASSPGQGTIYGYTF
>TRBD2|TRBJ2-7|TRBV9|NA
TGTGCCAGCAGCGTCCGGGAGGCCTACGAGCAGTACTTC
CASSVREAYEQYF
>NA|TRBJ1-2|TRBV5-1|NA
TGCGCCAGCAGCCAGTCGGGGGGCAGCTATGGCTACACCTTC
CASSQSGGSYGYTF
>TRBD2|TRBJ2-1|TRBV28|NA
TGTGCCAGCAGTTTATCTGTAGCGGGAGGGCCCCATGAGCAGTTCTTC
CASSLSVAGGPHEQFF
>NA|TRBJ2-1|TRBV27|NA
TGTGCCAGCAGTCCCGTCCCGAATGAGCAGTTCTTC
CASSPVPNEQFF
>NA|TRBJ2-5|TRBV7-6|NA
TGTGCCAGCAGCTTATCCAAAGAGACCCAGTACTTC
CASSLSKETQYF
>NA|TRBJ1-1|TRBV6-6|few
TGTGCCAGCCTGCAGGGAATGAACACTGAAGCTTTCTTT
CASLQGMNTEAFF
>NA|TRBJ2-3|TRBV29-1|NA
TGCAGCGTTGAGCAATCACCGGAGCTCACAGATACGCAGTATTTT
CSVEQSPELTDTQYF
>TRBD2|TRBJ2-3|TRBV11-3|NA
TGTGCCAGCAGCAGCGGACTAGCGGGAGGGGATACGCAGTATTTT
CASSSGLAGGDTQYF